This record looks at one TCR beta chain sequence and its context. Its antigen is not identified. The data derive from a study of cytomegalovirus exposure and HLA in healthy donors. Overall study: Across 300 to 400 genotyped donors, roughly 85% landed in the Caucasian-associated ancestry cluster. Study-wide points: Associated with HLA alleles at 0.05 false discovery rate in a later analysis were around 17,000 TCR beta sequences.

CDR1 is GTSNPN, CDR2 SVGIG, per germline (reference sequence). The junction had 11 bases not matched to a gene; V was cut back by 8 bases and J by 4 bases. This CDR3 spans 14 amino acids. This PCR relied on a set of 60 Vbeta primers and 13 Jbeta primers. Assay used: immunoSEQ multiplex PCR; TCRdb lists only in-frame clones, some missing. Among some 170,000 clones listed, roughly 76% were seen once. Sequencing used PBMCs. The chain couples TRBV30 to TRBJ2-1; 7 nucleotides align to TRBD2. The source of this sequence is a woman between 18 and 29 years old in good health and CMV-seropositive. This CDR3 is CALGSGGPYNEQFF. In DNA form, the CDR3 reads TGTGCCCTCGGATCGGGGGGTCCATACAATGAGCAGTTCTTC.